The subject of this entry is one TCR beta chain. Sequenced by immunoSEQ multiplex PCR; TCRdb stores in-frame clones only, minus some. Here the sample spans approximately 60,000 clones, 90% to 95% being singletons. The data originate from a study of cytomegalovirus exposure and HLA in healthy donors. The germline gives CDR1 SQVTM, CDR2 ANQGSEA. The CDR3 consists of 11 residues. Deletions cut 6 bases from V and 1 base from J, with 6 bases between. The TCR comes from a woman younger than 30 in good health and CMV-seronegative. The sequenced material came from PBMCs. The rearrangement links TRBV29-1 to TRBJ1-1, with D unclear. The CDR3 DNA reads as TGCAGCGTAACGAGGAACACTGAAGCTTTCTTT. It specifies CSVTRNTEAFF.